This entry describes one T cell receptor beta chain. The table lists this clonotype with a few counts. Its antigen has not been determined. The input lacks base qualities; no much larger clone sits a single base away. The data derive from a study of T-cell memory formation after mild COVID-19 listed by TCRdb under 2021. Describing the broader study: TCR sequence clusters from the two donors were found to be largely donor specific. Longitudinal TCRalpha and TCRbeta repertoire sequencing tracked T-cell clones expanding and contracting after mild COVID-19 in a couple of donors. Two young, previously healthy adult volunteers made up the cohort, one male and one female.

Ficoll-Paque density gradient centrifugation was the method used to isolate PBMCs. TCRdb shows the sequencer as Illumina NovaSeq 6000. Using 5'RACE with constant-segment primers, TCRalpha and TCRbeta cDNA libraries were constructed, with sample barcodes and unique molecular identifiers added in the process. RNA was extracted from every sample with Trizol reagent. Library amplification was performed in two PCR steps, and a second sample barcode and Illumina TruSeq adapters were introduced in the second step. The libraries were sequenced on an Illumina NovaSeq using 2 x 150 bp paired-end reads. For the original study's pipeline: Reads were demultiplexed and collapsed into UMI-guided consensus sequences with migec v1.2.7. Using mixcr v2.1.11, UMI consensuses were aligned to TRA and TRB V and J templates and then assembled into clonotypes. Clonotypes were classified as expanded or contracted when called significant by both edgeR and NoisET, with noise models trained on biological replicates. edgeR calls used a false discovery rate-adjusted p below 0.01 and a log2 fold-change threshold of 1. PCA with hierarchical clustering of max-normalized trajectories of the 1000 most abundant clonotypes was used as exploratory dynamics analysis. Separately sequenced CD4+ and CD8+ repertoires were used to assign the CD4 or CD8 phenotype of responding clones. The raw public data were reprocessed by TCRdb itself: fastp quality trimming at Q25, MiXCR clonotype calling, in-frame beta chains only. Entries that share a CDR3 protein sequence are merged under the most common genes and DNA. These V and J calls are TCRdb output, not the study's own analysis. Present in this sample are around 300,000 distinct CDR3 sequences, approximately 7.6% of which were seen just once. The top ten clonotypes cover about 22% of the sample.

Broader findings and caveats from the paper: Only two mild cases were covered in the study, and larger cohorts including severe cases with pre-infection samples were considered necessary. Clones that contracted from day 15 to 85 showed balanced CD4/CD8 phenotypes, whereas a second wave of clones that expanded from day 15 to 37 leaned towards CD4+. Contracting CD4+ clones appeared mostly in the CM and EM memory subsets, whereas CD8+ clones were enriched in EMRA. SARS-CoV-2 specificity was not confirmed for the second-wave clones peaking on day 37. Some responding clones were found in pre-infection memory, which suggests that pre-existing cross-reactive memory T cells took part in the SARS-CoV-2 response.

Sequencing used PBMCs or a T cell subset sorted from them (not recorded which). The clonotype comes from a man between 18 and 29 years old who had mild COVID-19 (a few samples of this study predate the infection). The sample titles of this study are shuffled in the database, so cell type and time point are left out; the donor was told from shared clones.

The CDR3 reads as follows: CASSVGTSGQETQYF. The nucleotide sequence reads as follows: TGTGCCAGCAGCGTGGGGACCTCCGGTCAAGAGACCCAGTACTTC. The chain joins TRBV5-4 to TRBJ2-5; the D call is possibly TRBD1 or TRBD2, each sharing 5 bases. Taken from cysteine to phenylalanine, the CDR3 has 15 residues. Here the CDR3 DNA is all that survives: 45 bases in frame from base 1. From a lookup of the germline V gene (reference sequence), CDR1 and CDR2 are SGHNT and YYREEE. V drops 4 bases and J drops 2 bases, leaving 15 bases in between.